A single sample is the source of the 8 T cell receptor beta chains below, sequenced in a study of T-cell memory formation after mild COVID-19. TCRdb re-analysed the 5' RACE reads in MiXCR, keeping a single row per CDR3 protein. In the table there are 530,000 or so distinct CDR3 sequences, 17% of which are singletons. The sequencing input was PBMCs or a T cell subset sorted from them (not recorded which). Every receptor here comes from an adult woman who had mild COVID-19 (a few samples of this study predate the infection). Cell type and time point are not known.

Notes on this clonotype: Relative to the germline gene, one junction end is altered; a read error may explain this. This chain uses TRBV12-3 or TRBV12-4 with TRBJ1-1, with D uncertain. The CDR3 contains 11 residues. The CDR3 region has the DNA TGTGCCAGCAGTTCCAGATCTGAGGCTTTCTTT. Residues: CASSSRSEAFF.

The chain joins TRBV10-3 to TRBJ2-5; D possibly corresponds to TRBD1 (6 bases). Germline V gene sequence: CDR1 ENHRY, CDR2 SYGVKD. The CDR3 sequence is 14 residues long. Trimming left V 0 bases short and J 4 bases short, with 9 bases between. In nucleotides, the CDR3 is TGTGCCATCAGTGAGTCGATCAGGGGAGAGACCCAGTACTTC. It is translated as CAISESIRGETQYF.

The rearrangement joins TRBV5-8 to TRBJ2-3, with D maybe TRBD2 (6 bases). The CDR3 length is 15 residues. The V gene's germline CDR1 is SGHTS and CDR2 YDEGEE. Deletions cut 0 bases from V and 2 bases from J, with 10 bases between. The CDR3 DNA follows: TGTGCCAGCAGCTTGGCGGGACTTAACACAGATACGCAGTATTTT. Amino acids: CASSLAGLNTDTQYF. The complete variable domain, with remaining parts taken from reference TRBV5-8 and TRBJ2-3, reads EAGVTQSPTHLIKTRGQQATLRCSPISGHTSVYWYQQALGLGLQFLLWYDEGEERNRGNFPPRFSGRQFPNYSSELNVNALELEDSALYLCASSLAGLNTDTQYFGPGTRLTVL.

This clonotype came up a few times. The V call is TRBV20-1, the J call TRBJ2-1, with TRBD1 matching 9 bases. V dropped 3 bases and J dropped 9; count of bases not matched to a gene: 12. In germline, CDR1 is DFQATT, CDR2 SNEGSKA (reference sequence). This CDR3 is built from 15 residues. DNA of the CDR3: TGCAGTGCTAGGGTAGCCGGGACAGGGTCCAGTGAGCAGTTCTTC. Translated, it gives CSARVAGTGSSEQFF.

This chain links TRBV9 with TRBJ2-7, with D unresolved. This CDR3 has 15 residues. Per germline, CDR1 SGDLS and CDR2 YYNGEE. Trimming left V 3 bases short and J 0 bases short, with 13 bases between. DNA of the CDR3: TGTGCCAGCAGCGGCGGTGGCTCGAGCTCCTACGAGCAGTACTTC. Translating gives CASSGGGSSSYEQYF.

V and J are TRBV18 and TRBJ1-5; 10 bases match TRBD1. Germline V gene lookup returns CDR1 KGHSH and CDR2 LQKENI. There are 15 residues in the CDR3. V shed 2 bases, J shed 6 bases, and the junction held 4 bases outside the gene matches. As DNA, the CDR3 is TGTGCCAGCTCACCAGACAGGGGGCAAGGTCAGCCCCAGCATTTT. Its translation: CASSPDRGQGQPQHF. Filled out from reference TRBV18 and TRBJ1-5, the complete variable domain reads NAGVMQNPRHLVRRRGQEARLRCSPMKGHSHVYWYRQLPEEGLKFMVYLQKENIIDESGMPKERFSAEFPKEGPSILRIQQVVRGDSAAYFCASSPDRGQGQPQHFGDGTRLSIL.

This chain joins TRBV13 and TRBJ1-1; 9 bases match TRBD1. The CDR3 totals 15 residues. The V gene's germline CDR1 is PRHDT and CDR2 FYEKMQ (reference sequence). The junction had 9 bases not matched to a gene; V was cut back by 8 bases and J by 2 bases. The CDR3 spells CASFSRDRVNTEAFF. DNA for the CDR3: TGTGCCAGCTTTAGCCGGGACAGGGTAAACACTGAAGCTTTCTTT.

This clonotype has a handful of counts. The CDR3, as DNA: TGTGCCAGCAGCCCTGGTTCCACTGAAGCTTTCTTT. Amino acids: CASSPGSTEAFF. The V gene is TRBV5-6, the J gene TRBJ1-1, with no clear D. The germline V gene has CDR1 SGHDT and CDR2 YYEEEE. The CDR3 totals 12 residues. The V and J ends lost 4 bases and 4 bases respectively, with 8 bases between them.